This T cell receptor (beta chain) was sequenced for a study of T cell repertoires in cytomegalovirus infection. In the study overall: It can be stated that public TCR beta signatures indicated CMV infection as well as a matching HLA type.

TCRdb used MiXCR to reprocess the reads, holding one entry per CDR3 protein. The profile shows roughly 230,000 distinct CDR3 sequences, over 15% of them singletons. Germline loops: CDR1 SGHVS, CDR2 FQNEAQ. V lost 5 bases, J lost 6 bases, and 9 bases stayed unmatched. The CDR3 runs to 15 residues. Study-wide results and limits: Identification of carriers of CMV plus the relevant HLA was achieved through cumulative public TCR beta family frequency. Clonotypes of TCR beta that were HLA-C-restricted and CMV-specific dominated the ex vivo response.

This clonotype was detected ten times or more. Its antigen remains unidentified. The source of this sequence is a human donor in good health (CMV status not recorded). Some clones in this sample may be carry-over from other donors' samples. Sequences were obtained from CD8+ T cells from PBMCs. V usage is TRBV7-8 and J usage is TRBJ2-2; 7 bases align to TRBD1. CDR3 loop: CASSTRQGVAGELFF. CDR3 bases: TGTGCCAGCAGCACGCGGCAGGGGGTGGCCGGGGAGCTGTTTTTT. Full variable domain (missing parts from reference TRBV7-8 and TRBJ2-2): GAGVSQSPRYKVAKRGQDVALRCDPISGHVSLFWYQQALGQGPEFLTYFQNEAQLDKSGLPSDRFFAERPEGSVSTLKIQRTQQEDSAVYLCASSTRQGVAGELFFGEGSRLTVL.